Included here is one T cell receptor (beta chain) sequence, with context. These data belong to a study of blood T cells in healthy people across ages. Losses at the gene ends were 2 bases for V and 3 bases for J; bases not matched to a gene: 5. This CDR3 region has 14 residues. Germline CDR1 reads GTSNPN; CDR2 reads SVGIG (reference sequence). A second PCR of about 6 to 12 cycles used a sample-barcoded 5' primer and a J-beta primer mix. At least 2.5 million CDR3-containing paired-end reads were obtained per sample. One entry per CDR3 protein, called by TCRdb with MiXCR from the 5' RACE reads. The table lists more than 800,000 distinct CDR3 sequences, 29% of them singletons.

This receptor was identified in an elderly woman in good health. Sequencing used blood. The rearrangement links TRBV30 to TRBJ2-5; 8 bases line up with TRBD1. DNA for the CDR3: TGTGCCTGGAGTCCGGGACAGGCGGAAGAGACCCAGTACTTC. Protein: CAWSPGQAEETQYF.